Listed below are T cell receptor beta chains from one sample, sequenced in a study of OX40 agonist ivuxolimab in advanced cancers. Clones were sequenced by immunoSEQ multiplex PCR, and TCRdb holds only the in-frame ones, with some missing. The sample has approximately 130,000 clones; about nine tenths are singletons. Source: CD4+ or CD8+ T cells sorted from blood, taken in a trial of the OX40 agonist ivuxolimab. Receptors were obtained from an adult with an advanced solid tumor such as melanoma, head and neck, liver or kidney cancer. The CDR3 runs from the conserved cysteine through the conserved F or W. Each record gives: J gene, V gene, clone size, D gene, CDR3 DNA, CDR3 protein. D genes are given only for firm matches. The size entry is marked missing in some rows and otherwise reads once, few, many or a size class.

j_gene: TRBJ1-5
v_gene: TRBV6-1
abundance: .
d_gene: .
CDR3nt: TGTGCCAGCAGGGGGAGCCAGCGGTTTCAGCCCCAGCATTTT
CDR3aa: CASRGSQRFQPQHF

j_gene: TRBJ2-6
v_gene: TRBV9
abundance: .
d_gene: .
CDR3nt: TGTGCCAGCAGCCCCAGGTCCGGGGCCAACGTCCTGACTTTC
CDR3aa: CASSPRSGANVLTF

j_gene: TRBJ2-7
v_gene: TRBV4-2
abundance: .
d_gene: .
CDR3nt: TGTGCCAGCAGCCAAGCCTTGCGGGGATCAAGCCGGGAGCAGTACTTC
CDR3aa: CASSQALRGSSREQYF

j_gene: TRBJ2-7
v_gene: TRBV6-6
abundance: .
d_gene: .
CDR3nt: TGTGCCAGCAGTTTGCCCCCCGGAGGATACGAGCAGTACTTC
CDR3aa: CASSLPPGGYEQYF

j_gene: TRBJ1-2
v_gene: TRBV27
abundance: .
d_gene: .
CDR3nt: TGTGCCAGCAGTTTCCACGTGGGGGGCTATGGCTACACCTTC
CDR3aa: CASSFHVGGYGYTF

j_gene: TRBJ1-1
v_gene: TRBV7-6
abundance: .
d_gene: .
CDR3nt: TGTGCCAGCAGCTTAGAACCACAGAACACTGAAGCTTTCTTT
CDR3aa: CASSLEPQNTEAFF

j_gene: TRBJ2-1
v_gene: TRBV5-1
abundance: .
d_gene: .
CDR3nt: TGCGCCAGCAGCCCACCCTCGGGGTCCTACAATGAGCAGTTCTTC
CDR3aa: CASSPPSGSYNEQFF

j_gene: TRBJ1-4
v_gene: TRBV19
abundance: .
d_gene: .
CDR3nt: TGTGCCAGTAGTATAGAACAGGACCGTAATGAAAAACTGTTTTTT
CDR3aa: CASSIEQDRNEKLFF

j_gene: TRBJ1-1
v_gene: TRBV7-3
abundance: .
d_gene: .
CDR3nt: TGTGCCAGCAGCTTAGGAGGGGGCACTGAAGCTTTCTTT
CDR3aa: CASSLGGGTEAFF

j_gene: TRBJ1-6
v_gene: TRBV2
abundance: .
d_gene: TRBD1
CDR3nt: TGTGCCAGCAGCACAGGGACAGGGGGTAATTCACCCCTCCACTTT
CDR3aa: CASSTGTGGNSPLHF

j_gene: TRBJ1-6
v_gene: TRBV30
abundance: .
d_gene: TRBD1
CDR3nt: TGTGCCTGGAGGGGACAGGGGGAGGGTTCACCCCTCCACTTT
CDR3aa: CAWRGQGEGSPLHF

j_gene: TRBJ2-1
v_gene: TRBV5-1
abundance: .
d_gene: TRBD2
CDR3nt: TGCGCCAGCAGCCCAGCGGGAGTTGATGAGCAGTTCTTC
CDR3aa: CASSPAGVDEQFF

j_gene: TRBJ1-1
v_gene: TRBV4-1
abundance: .
d_gene: .
CDR3nt: TGCGCCAGCAGCCACCCCGGGGGGGGAACTGAAGCTTTCTTT
CDR3aa: CASSHPGGGTEAFF

j_gene: TRBJ2-1
v_gene: TRBV6-5
abundance: .
d_gene: TRBD2
CDR3nt: TGTGCCAGCAGTTACTCCGGGGCTAGCGGAGTCAATGAGCAGTTCTTC
CDR3aa: CASSYSGASGVNEQFF

j_gene: TRBJ1-1
v_gene: TRBV28
abundance: .
d_gene: .
CDR3nt: TGTGCCAGCAGTCCCGGACGAACAGGGCCCACTGAAGCTTTCTTT
CDR3aa: CASSPGRTGPTEAFF

j_gene: TRBJ1-1
v_gene: TRBV30
abundance: .
d_gene: .
CDR3nt: TGTGCCTGGGGTCCCGGACAAACAGAAGCTTTCTTT
CDR3aa: CAWGPGQTEAFF

j_gene: TRBJ2-3
v_gene: TRBV9
abundance: .
d_gene: .
CDR3nt: TGTGCCAGCAGCTCCGGGATAAGCACAGATACGCAGTATTTT
CDR3aa: CASSSGISTDTQYF

j_gene: TRBJ1-1
v_gene: TRBV10-3
abundance: .
d_gene: TRBD1
CDR3nt: TGTGCCATCAGCCAACAGGGGCCTAACACTGAAGCTTTCTTT
CDR3aa: CAISQQGPNTEAFF

j_gene: TRBJ1-1
v_gene: TRBV28
abundance: .
d_gene: .
CDR3nt: TGTGCCAGCAGTCCGGTAGGTCCCTGGGACACTGAAGCTTTCTTT
CDR3aa: CASSPVGPWDTEAFF

j_gene: TRBJ1-2
v_gene: TRBV4-2
abundance: once
d_gene: TRBD1
CDR3nt: TGTGCCAGCAGCCAAGATATAGGGGGCGGGATAGACTATGGCTACACCTTC
CDR3aa: CASSQDIGGGIDYGYTF

j_gene: TRBJ2-7
v_gene: TRBV28
abundance: few
d_gene: TRBD1
CDR3nt: TGTGCCAGCAAAACAGGGGGCTACGAGCAGTACTTC
CDR3aa: CASKTGGYEQYF

j_gene: TRBJ2-5
v_gene: TRBV27
abundance: .
d_gene: TRBD1
CDR3nt: TGTGCCAGCAGTCCCGGGACAGGGGTTTCAGAGACCCAGTACTTC
CDR3aa: CASSPGTGVSETQYF

j_gene: TRBJ1-4
v_gene: TRBV7-9
abundance: .
d_gene: .
CDR3nt: TGTGCCAGCAGCTTAGTAACACCCCGAGGGGAAAAACTGTTTTTT
CDR3aa: CASSLVTPRGEKLFF

j_gene: TRBJ1-4
v_gene: TRBV5-6
abundance: .
d_gene: .
CDR3nt: TGTGCCAGCAGCTTTGGGACCCGGGGTAATGAAAAACTGTTTTTT
CDR3aa: CASSFGTRGNEKLFF

j_gene: TRBJ2-1
v_gene: TRBV7-9
abundance: .
d_gene: .
CDR3nt: TGTGCCAGCAGCTTAGAAGGCGGTTACAATGAGCAGTTCTTC
CDR3aa: CASSLEGGYNEQFF